This T cell receptor beta chain was sequenced in a study of beta chain features in type 1 diabetes. The CDR3 runs 14 residues. Germline trimming cut 5 bases from V and 9 bases from J; bases unmatched to any gene: 9. The germline CDR1 and CDR2 sequences are SGHTA and FQGNSA. Investigators reverse transcribed all isolated RNA, so they sequenced expressed TCRB transcripts. Data came from immunoSEQ multiplex PCR; TCRdb stores just in-frame clones and leaves some out. The data show around 310,000 clones, about 13% seen once. Broader study findings: Type 1 diabetes patients had TCRB CDR3s that were shorter (moderately but significantly so) in all four CD4+ subsets. For type 1 diabetes patients, VDJ junctions showed fewer insertions and more deletions. Patients' naive, central memory and Treg TCRB repertoires seemed closer to one another than those of healthy donors. The cDNA sequencing approach could over-represent high-TCR-expressing cells.

This clone was observed a handful of times. The antigen is unknown. The receptor's source is a woman in her late teens or twenties with type 1 diabetes. Input material: naive CD4+ T cells from blood. The V and J genes are TRBV7-2 and TRBJ2-1, with 8 bases lining up with TRBD1. CDR3 amino acids: CASSPGQGVSEQFF. Written as DNA, the CDR3 is TGTGCCAGCAGCCCCGGACAGGGAGTAAGTGAGCAGTTCTTC.